The subject of this entry is one T cell receptor beta chain. Per germline, CDR1 SGHAT and CDR2 FQNNGV. This CDR3 spans 15 amino acids. J lost 4 bases, V lost 5 bases, and 6 bases had no gene match. These data come from a study of T cell changes during pregnancy in multiple sclerosis. The data were produced by immunoSEQ multiplex PCR, yet TCRdb's version contains in-frame clones alone and is incomplete. The sample lists 80,000 to 100,000 clones, 90% to 95% occurring once. This TCR came from a female donor in good health, enrolled as a control in a pregnancy study. This chain links TRBV11-2 with TRBJ1-2, with 11 bases matching TRBD1. Source: peripheral blood, taken after pregnancy. CDR3 sequence: CASSPWTGGTYGYTF. The CDR3 DNA reads TGTGCCAGCAGCCCCTGGACAGGGGGCACCTATGGCTACACCTTC.